These 24 T cell receptor beta chains originate from one sample sequenced in a study of persistence of HIV-infected CD4 T cells. These receptors have no known antigen. This was the immunoSEQ version 4 assay in survey mode. Some clones are missing from TCRdb's copy, which holds only in-frame ones; the method was immunoSEQ multiplex PCR. The data show tens of thousands of clones, under 80% seen once. Overlapping HIV-1 Gag 15-mer peptides at approximately 0.91 ug per peptide per mL were used. CD4+ T cells upregulating both CD40 ligand and CD69 were sorted as responding cells. The sequences come from CD4+ T cells sorted from PBMCs after approximately 18-hour stimulation, collected from a patient who received antiretroviral therapy. These receptors were collected from an adult man with HIV who was CMV-seropositive.

This clone has a handful of counts. The chain is built from TRBV6-5 and TRBJ1-4, with TRBD1 matching 9 bases. The ends lost 8 bases at V and 5 bases at J; junction bases unmatched: 9. The germline V gene has CDR1 MNHEY and CDR2 SVGAGI. The length of the CDR3 is 15 residues. The CDR3 coding sequence is TGTGCCAGCGAAAAGCCAGGACAGGGGAATGAAAAACTGTTTTTT. Its translation: CASEKPGQGNEKLFF.

V gene TRBV6-7 combines with J gene TRBJ2-3; 16 nucleotides align to TRBD2. TRBV6-7 is identified as an open reading frame with a role that is uncertain. This CDR3 is built from 19 residues. V shed 4 bases, J shed 5 bases, and the junction held 12 bases outside the gene matches. This chain's CDR3 is CASSLPGLAGGPCGDTQYF. In nucleotides, the CDR3 is TGTGCCAGCAGTTTGCCGGGACTAGCGGGGGGGCCGTGCGGAGATACGCAGTATTTT.

The V gene is TRBV24-1, the J gene TRBJ2-7, with TRBD2 matching 11 bases. Trimming took 1 base from V and 7 from J; bases not matched to a gene: 8. The CDR3 covers 16 residues. CDR1 and CDR2 (germline): KGHDR, SFDVKD. The CDR3 spells CATSDLSSGGREEQYF. The CDR3 DNA follows: TGTGCCACCAGTGATTTATCTAGCGGGGGGAGAGAAGAGCAGTACTTC.

The CDR3 spells CASTRDGKSNGYTF. The CDR3 DNA reads as TGTGCCAGCACCCGGGACGGTAAATCTAATGGCTACACCTTC. The chain employs TRBV2 and TRBJ1-2; perhaps TRBD1 as D (5 bases). Germline CDR1 SNHLY, CDR2 FYNNEI. Trimming pared 7 bases from V and 6 bases from J, leaving 18 bases between. The CDR3 covers 14 residues. Full variable domain (missing parts from reference TRBV2 and TRBJ1-2): EPEVTQTPSHQVTQMGQEVILRCVPISNHLYFYWYRQILGQKVEFLVSFYNNEISEKSEIFDDQFSVERPDGSNFTLKIRSTKLEDSAMYFCASTRDGKSNGYTFGSGTRLTVV.

This chain links TRBV5-1 with TRBJ1-4, with D possibly being TRBD1 (6 bases). This CDR3 has 15 amino acids. V was clipped by 4 bases and J by 7 bases, with 17 bases between them. Germline CDR1 and CDR2: SGHRS and YFSETQ. The CDR3 protein is CASSLGGTQGEKLFF. In DNA form, the CDR3 reads TGCGCCAGCAGCCTTGGGGGAACACAGGGTGAAAAACTGTTTTTT.

V and J are TRBV29-1 and TRBJ2-1, with 15 bases matching TRBD2. CDR1 is SQVTM, CDR2 ANQGSEA, per germline. The CDR3 has 14 residues. Trimming at V came to 5 bases and at J to 9 bases, leaving 5 bases not matched to a gene. Here the CDR3 DNA reads TGCAGCGTTAGGACTAGCGGGGGGGCCTCTGAGCAGTTCTTC. Its protein is CSVRTSGGASEQFF.

The V gene is TRBV3-1 (or the pseudogene TRBV3-2), the J gene TRBJ1-3; D possibly corresponds to TRBD1 (6 bases). The V gene's germline CDR1 is LGHDT and CDR2 YNNKEL (reference sequence). The V and J ends lost 5 bases and 0 bases respectively, with 11 bases between them. The CDR3 consists of 15 residues. The CDR3 coding sequence is TGTGCCAGCAGCTACAGGGTCCACTCTGGAAACACCATATATTTT. Translated: CASSYRVHSGNTIYF.

The chain uses TRBV2 and TRBJ1-2; D gene uncertain. CDR3 size: 12 residues. Per the germline V gene, CDR1 is SNHLY and CDR2 is FYNNEI. V lost 3 bases and J 8 bases, leaving 10 bases between the germline ends. CDR3 residues: CASSDLGYGYTF. The CDR3 nucleotides are TGTGCCAGCAGTGACTTGGGGTACGGCTACACCTTC.

This clone was counted a few times. This chain joins TRBV2 and TRBJ2-1; no clear D. The CDR3 runs to 12 residues. The V gene's germline CDR1 is SNHLY and CDR2 FYNNEI. V shed 6 bases and J shed 6 bases, with 9 bases lying between them. Written as DNA, the CDR3 is TGTGCCAGCAGCAAAAACCCCAATGAGCAGTTCTTC. Translated, it gives CASSKNPNEQFF.

The chain employs TRBV7-3 and TRBJ2-1; D call uncertain. CDR3 length: 14 residues. Between the trimmed V and J ends, which lost 5 bases and 0 bases, there was a span of 8 bases. The V gene's germline CDR1 is SGHTA and CDR2 FQGTGA. This chain's CDR3 is CASSPAGSYNEQFF. The CDR3 nucleotides read TGTGCCAGCAGCCCCGCCGGCTCCTACAATGAGCAGTTCTTC.

The CDR3 sequence: CASSSQGQGRTGELFF. The DNA for the CDR3 is TGTGCCAGCAGCTCCCAGGGACAGGGTCGTACCGGGGAGCTGTTTTTT. The V call is TRBV7-3, the J call TRBJ2-2; 9 positions match TRBD1. Germline loops: CDR1 SGHTA, CDR2 FQGTGA. The CDR3 contains 16 residues. V dropped 4 bases and J dropped 5; count of bases not matched to a gene: 8. The full variable domain, in which reference TRBV7-3 and TRBJ2-2 provide the parts outside the CDR3, is GAGVSQTPSNKVTEKGKYVELRCDPISGHTALYWYRQSLGQGPEFLIYFQGTGAADDSGLPNDRFFAVRPEGSVSTLKIQRTERGDSAVYLCASSSQGQGRTGELFFGEGSRLTVL.

This clone was detected a few times. The gene calls are TRBV6-5 and TRBJ2-7; TRBD2 agrees at 8 bases. Germline CDR1 and CDR2: MNHEY and SVGAGI. There are 15 residues in the CDR3. Germline trimming cut 3 bases from V and 0 bases from J; bases unmatched to any gene: 4. The DNA of the CDR3 is TGTGCCAGCAGTTATAAACTAGCGGACTCCTACGAGCAGTACTTC. Translating gives CASSYKLADSYEQYF.

The CDR3 sequence is CASTALRTDTQYF. The CDR3 nucleotides read TGTGCCAGCACAGCACTACGCACAGATACGCAGTATTTT. The chain couples TRBV18 to TRBJ2-3; no firm D call. Per the germline V gene, CDR1 is KGHSH and CDR2 is LQKENI. Trimming removed 8 bases at V and 1 base at J, with 10 bases between. The CDR3 has 13 residues.

CDR3 bases: TGTGCCAGCAGCGAAGGGGGGCAGGGCGGGGAGCTGTTTTTT. Its translation is CASSEGGQGGELFF. The J gene is TRBJ2-2, the V gene TRBV7-9; D may match TRBD1 or TRBD2 (6 bases each). Germline lookup yields CDR1 SEHNR and CDR2 FQNEAQ (reference sequence). The CDR3 sequence is 14 residues long. Trimming took 5 bases from V and 7 from J, leaving 14 bases between them.

This clone was detected a few times. The CDR3 loop reads CASSLRRDSGEKLFF. The CDR3 DNA follows: TGTGCCAGCAGCCTGCGCCGGGACAGTGGTGAAAAACTGTTTTTT. J is TRBJ1-4 and V is TRBV3-1 (or the pseudogene TRBV3-2); the match to TRBD1 covers 7 bases. Looked up from germline, CDR1 is LGHDT and CDR2 is YNNKEL (reference sequence). V lost 4 bases and J lost 7; bases outside the gene matches: 9. This CDR3 is built from 15 residues.

This chain links TRBV27 with TRBJ2-7; TRBD1 agrees at 10 bases. Germline CDR1 is MNHEY and CDR2 is SMNVEV (reference sequence). V was clipped by 11 bases and J by 0 bases; unmatched bases: 13. CDR3 length equals 16 residues. The CDR3 region is CAELTRGDRGSYEQYF. DNA for the CDR3: TGTGCCGAGTTAACTAGGGGGGACAGGGGCTCCTACGAGCAGTACTTC.

The chain carries TRBV6-5 and TRBJ1-2; a possible D gene is TRBD1 (5 bases). CDR1 is MNHEY and CDR2 is SVGAGI in the germline V gene. The length of the CDR3 is 14 residues. V shed 2 bases and J shed 6 bases, with 13 bases lying between them. The CDR3 bases are TGTGCCAGCAGTTACATAAGGGGCCGGGATGGCTACACCTTC. Encoded protein: CASSYIRGRDGYTF.

The chain joins TRBV3-1 (or the pseudogene TRBV3-2) to TRBJ2-2; the D gene is possibly TRBD1 (6 bases). Trimming removed 6 bases from V and 3 bases from J, with 14 bases in between. Germline CDR1 and CDR2: LGHDT and YNNKEL (reference sequence). This CDR3 region has 15 residues. The CDR3 coding sequence is TGTGCCAGCAGTCGGTGGGGACAAGACACCGGGGAGCTGTTTTTT. It specifies CASSRWGQDTGELFF.

The chain is built from TRBV6-1 and TRBJ1-2, with TRBD1 matching over 9 bases. This CDR3 is built from 17 residues. Trimming at V came to 1 base and at J to 4 bases, leaving 10 bases not matched to a gene. Germline assignment: CDR1 MNHNS and CDR2 SASEGT. CDR3 region: CASSEVVLTDRGYGYTF. CDR3 in DNA: TGTGCCAGCAGTGAAGTTGTCCTCACGGACAGGGGCTATGGCTACACCTTC.

For this clone: Other DNA sequences in this specimen translate into the identical CDR3. J is TRBJ1-2 and V is TRBV20-1, with D possibly being TRBD1 (6 bases). The V gene's germline CDR1 is DFQATT and CDR2 SNEGSKA (reference sequence). With 3 bases removed from V and 3 bases from J, the gap between germline ends came to 11 bases. The CDR3 has 13 amino acids. In nucleotides, the CDR3 is TGCAGTGCTAGTCCCGGGGGCGACTATGGCTACACCTTC. Translated: CSASPGGDYGYTF.

The chain carries TRBV11-2 and TRBJ2-1, with D unresolved. CDR1 and CDR2 (germline): SGHAT, FQNNGV. V was trimmed by 4 bases and J by 13 bases, leaving 11 bases between them. The CDR3 is 11 amino acids. CDR3 sequence: CASSSIENQFF. For the CDR3, the DNA is TGTGCCAGCAGCTCCATAGAGAACCAGTTCTTC. Full variable domain (outside the CDR3, taken from reference TRBV11-2 and TRBJ2-1): EAGVAQSPRYKIIEKRQSVAFWCNPISGHATLYWYQQILGQGPKLLIQFQNNGVVDDSQLPKDRFSAERLKGVDSTLKIQPAKLEDSAVYLCASSSIENQFFGPGTRLTVL.

This clone turned up a few times. The J gene is TRBJ2-7, the V gene TRBV6-5; TRBD1 matches at 8 bases. The V gene end was trimmed by 8 bases and the J gene end by 5 bases; junction bases not matched to a gene: 5. Germline V lookup: CDR1 MNHEY, CDR2 SVGAGI. The CDR3 contains 12 residues. For the CDR3, the DNA is TGTGCCAGCGGAAACAGGGGGGACGAGCAGTACTTC. This codes for CASGNRGDEQYF.

The J gene is TRBJ2-1, the V gene TRBV9; 11 bases map to TRBD2. CDR3 length: 16 residues. The J segment lost 4 bases and the V segment lost 4 bases, leaving 7 bases of the junction unmatched. From germline, CDR1 is SGDLS and CDR2 YYNGEE. The CDR3 loop is CASSYSPSGGYNEQFF. The CDR3 DNA is TGTGCCAGCAGCTACTCCCCTAGCGGGGGGTACAATGAGCAGTTCTTC.

J is TRBJ1-1 and V is TRBV5-1; 7 bases line up with TRBD1. The CDR3 is 15 residues long. CDR1 and CDR2 (germline): SGHRS, YFSETQ. V dropped 0 bases and J dropped 4; count of bases not matched to a gene: 6. The CDR3 reads CASSLARTGPTEAFF. The CDR3 coding sequence is TGCGCCAGCAGCTTGGCCCGGACAGGCCCCACTGAAGCTTTCTTT.